This entry is about one TCR beta chain. Its antigen remains unidentified. One end of the junction fails to match germline, which may point to a read error. The data were obtained in a study of shared clonotypes between healthy human individuals. Study conclusions and caveats: Sequencing depth was expected to influence donor clonotype sharing. The authors sampled blood alone, and tissue repertoires likely differ.

The authors ran the assay at deep level. Per the original data handling: ImmunoSEQ yielded junction-only sequences lacking quality scores, so filtering differed. This table comes from immunoSEQ multiplex PCR, and its TCRdb copy is limited to in-frame clones, with some not included. The V and J calls and clone size come from that table; D and trimming were worked out from the DNA. The table records some 480,000 clones, 79% of them present only once. Sequencing used PBMCs. The clonotype comes from a middle-aged woman in good health. Some clones in this sample may be carry-over from other donors' samples.

This CDR3 reads CTSSPRQGTGNTIYF. For the CDR3, the DNA is TGTACCAGCAGCCCCCGACAGGGAACTGGAAACACCATATATTTT. The rearrangement links TRBV6-5 to TRBJ1-3; TRBD1 matches 7 bases. There are 15 residues in the CDR3. From germline, CDR1 is MNHEY and CDR2 SVGAGI.